Given below is one TCR beta chain in context. Its recognized antigen is unknown. No qualities accompany the bases; no much larger clone lies one base away. The collaborating institutions used their own protocols to collect whole blood in K2EDTA tubes. Collaborator samples were shipped for TCRbeta analysis as frozen whole blood, isolated PBMCs, or DNA extracted from either sample type. The data were taken from a study of blood T cell repertoires in COVID-19 (dated by TCRdb to 2020 to 2022). With regard to the full study: Samples from collaborators originated in the United States, Italy and Spain and spanned both the acute and convalescent phases of COVID-19. The samples were drawn from two sources: the first 160 participants of the ongoing ImmuneRACE study, and fewer than 1,500 subjects contributed by 6 global collaborators. Where available, HLA class I and class II types were obtained from metadata supplied by the sample provider rather than from assay-based typing. The prospective study material was composed of cDNA or gDNA derived from T cells, B-cell-depleted T cells, or PBMCs. Sample metadata almost always included a de-identified subject ID, COVID-19 status, age in years and sex. The dataset comprised deeply sampled blood TCRbeta repertoires from subjects exposed to, actively infected with, or recovered from COVID-19. The repertoires were made available in a free public database intended to serve as a resource for research on the immune response to SARS-CoV-2. The investigation overall reported the following: Clinical and demographic metadata were provided uncurated, with the amount varying by source and participant.

The immunoSEQ Assay, a bias-controlled multiplex PCR, was used to amplify TCRbeta CDR3 regions from genomic DNA. The study's processing was this. The number of nucleated cells in each sample was estimated by amplification of reference gene primers within the assay. Sequence reads were collapsed and filtered to measure the absolute abundance of every unique TCRbeta CDR3 rearrangement. Productive Simpson clonality was computed per sample as the square root of Simpson's diversity index over productive rearrangements. Held by TCRdb, this immuneACCESS table contains in-frame sequences only and omits some clones. Under half of the omission traces to an unresolved V gene where checked; the cause of the rest is unknown. V, J and clone size are those of that table, while D and trimming were read from the DNA. The sample yields about 88,000 clones; approximately 88% were counted once. The ten top clones hold around 10% of the sample.

The TCR was taken from a man at least 80 years old with acute or convalescent COVID-19. The sequenced material came from peripheral blood.

Here the CDR3 is given as CASSLTSGYEQYF. The nucleotides read TGTGCCAGCAGTCTAACTAGCGGGTACGAGCAGTACTTC. The chain couples TRBV6-2 or TRBV6-3 to TRBJ2-7; the central 9 bases match TRBD2. The CDR3 contains 13 residues, cysteine and phenylalanine counted. Of all the DNA, just the CDR3 is kept, 39 bases in frame from base 1. CDR1 and CDR2, looked up from the germline V gene, are MNHEY and SVGEGT. V is cut back by 5 bases and J by 4 bases, with 3 bases in the junction unmatched.